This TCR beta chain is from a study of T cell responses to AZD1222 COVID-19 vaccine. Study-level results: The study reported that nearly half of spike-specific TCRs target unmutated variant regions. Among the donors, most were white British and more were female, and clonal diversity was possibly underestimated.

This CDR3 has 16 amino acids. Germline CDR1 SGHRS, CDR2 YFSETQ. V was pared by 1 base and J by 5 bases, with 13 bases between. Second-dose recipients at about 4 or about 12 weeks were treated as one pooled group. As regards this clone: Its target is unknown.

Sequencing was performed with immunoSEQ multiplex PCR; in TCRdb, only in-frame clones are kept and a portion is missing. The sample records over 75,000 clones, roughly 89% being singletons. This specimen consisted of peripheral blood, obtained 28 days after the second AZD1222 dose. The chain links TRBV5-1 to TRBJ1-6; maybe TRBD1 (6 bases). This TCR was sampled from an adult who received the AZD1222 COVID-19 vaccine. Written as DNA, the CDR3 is TGCGCCAGCAGCTTGCGGCCCGGGGGCAATAATTCACCCCTCCACTTT. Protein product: CASSLRPGGNNSPLHF.